This TCR beta chain was recovered during a study of blood T cell repertoires in COVID-19 (TCRdb year 2020). Regarding the research as a whole: Samples from collaborators originated in the United States, Italy and Spain and spanned both the acute and convalescent phases of COVID-19. The repertoires were released in a freely available public database meant as a resource for research on the immune response to SARS-CoV-2. A de-identified subject ID, COVID-19 status, age in years and sex were almost always included in the sample metadata. The prospective study material was composed of cDNA or gDNA derived from T cells, B-cell-depleted T cells, or PBMCs. Samples were obtained from the ongoing ImmuneRACE study (first 160 participants) and from about 1,300 subjects provided by 6 global collaborators. Subjects who had been exposed to COVID-19, were actively infected with it, or had recovered from it provided the deeply sampled blood TCRbeta repertoires that made up the dataset. Where available, HLA class I and class II types were taken from metadata supplied by the sample provider and were not determined by assay-based typing.

This clone was counted at least ten times. This receptor's antigen is unknown. There are no base qualities to consult, and no much larger clone falls within one base. V is shortened by 3 bases, J by 0 bases, and the region joining them spans 27 bases. The germline V gene sets CDR1 to MDHEN and CDR2 to SYDVKM. There are 21 amino acids in the CDR3, from cysteine to phenylalanine inclusive. Only the CDR3 part of the read is kept: 63 bases, read in frame from the first base. TCRbeta CDR3 regions were amplified from genomic DNA using the immunoSEQ Assay, a bias-controlled multiplex PCR. As for the authors' bioinformatics: Nucleated cell counts per sample were estimated from amplification of reference gene primers within the assay. To quantify the absolute abundance of each unique TCRbeta CDR3 rearrangement, sequence reads were collapsed and filtered. For each sample, productive Simpson clonality was calculated as the square root of Simpson's diversity index across productive rearrangements. TCRdb mirrors the immuneACCESS table, restricted to in-frame sequences. Some clones are absent from its copies; in checked studies, under half trace to an unresolved V gene, and the reason for the others is unknown. The V and J calls and clone size come from that table; D and trimming were worked out from the DNA. In all, the sample holds roughly 180,000 clones, and roughly 80% of those were seen once. About 5% of the sample is held by the ten biggest clonotypes.

Broad study findings and their caveats: The quantity of clinical and demographic metadata differed by source and by participant and was supplied without curation.

Enrolling through a virtual design, the prospective study's participants ranged in age from roughly 18 to 89 years and lived across roughly 24 United States geographic areas. In the prospective study, cohorts were assigned on the basis of participant-reported clinical history obtained from a screening survey and a study questionnaire. Each participant in the prospective study had whole blood, serum and a nasopharyngeal or oropharyngeal swab collected by mobile phlebotomists. Over a roughly two-month period, participants in the prospective study had the option of providing additional blood draws and questionnaires. Before DNA extraction, blood samples from the prospective study were shipped at room temperature or frozen.

The receptor was derived from a woman in her forties with acute COVID-19. The receptor chain draws on TRBV28 and TRBJ2-1, with TRBD1 tentatively as D gene (5 bases match). Sequenced: PBMCs or T cells enriched from blood (not recorded which). The CDR3 amino acid sequence is: CASSFQQGKVERSGSYNEQFF. The nucleotide sequence reads as follows: TGTGCCAGCAGTTTCCAGCAGGGTAAGGTTGAACGGTCTGGCTCCTACAATGAGCAGTTCTTC.